This TCR beta chain stems from a study of kidney transplant recipient with SARS-CoV-2 infection. This CDR3 is built from 13 residues. Germline V CDR1 and CDR2: SGHVS, FNYEAQ. A single record per CDR3 protein comes from TCRdb applying MiXCR to the reads. The profile shows roughly 250,000 distinct CDR3 sequences, 25% to 30% of them singletons. Comment on this clonotype: A junction end diverges from the germline sequence, so it may reflect a read error.

The clonotype was recovered from a male patient between 25 and 40 years old who had COVID-19 and was a kidney transplant recipient. Certain T cells may be donor cells from the graft. The starting material was a blood sample, obtained at baseline and on roughly day 110 from a kidney transplant recipient. The V gene is TRBV7-6, the J gene TRBJ2-7, with D perhaps TRBD1 or TRBD2 (5 bases each). CDR3 loop: CASSLGDSYGQYF. The CDR3 DNA reads as TGTGCCAGCAGCTTGGGGGATAGCTACGGGCAGTACTTC.